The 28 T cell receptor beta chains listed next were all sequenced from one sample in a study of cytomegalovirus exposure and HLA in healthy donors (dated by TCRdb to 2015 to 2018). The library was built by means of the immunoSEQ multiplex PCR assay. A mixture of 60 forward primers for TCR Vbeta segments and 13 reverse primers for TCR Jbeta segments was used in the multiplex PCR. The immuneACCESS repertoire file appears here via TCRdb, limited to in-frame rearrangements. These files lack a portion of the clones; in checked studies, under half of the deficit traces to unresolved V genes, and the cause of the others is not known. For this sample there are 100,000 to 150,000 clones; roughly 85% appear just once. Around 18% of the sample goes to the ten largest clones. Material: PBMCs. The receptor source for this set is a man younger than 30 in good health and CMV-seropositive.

The DNA for the CDR3 is TGCAGCGTTGAAGGGGGGGGGTACGAGCAGTACTTC. Protein sequence: CSVEGGGYEQYF. The chain has TRBV29-1 and TRBJ2-7; TRBD2 aligns across 7 bases. Germline V CDR1 and CDR2: SQVTM, ANQGSEA. J was trimmed by 4 bases and V by 1 base; bases with no gene match: 1. This CDR3 is built from 12 residues.

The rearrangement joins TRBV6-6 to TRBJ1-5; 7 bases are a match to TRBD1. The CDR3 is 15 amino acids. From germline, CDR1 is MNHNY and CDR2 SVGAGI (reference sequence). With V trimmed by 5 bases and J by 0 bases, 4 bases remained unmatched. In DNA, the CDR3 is TGTGCCAGCAGTCGGGGACAGTATAGCAATCAGCCCCAGCATTTT. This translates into CASSRGQYSNQPQHF.

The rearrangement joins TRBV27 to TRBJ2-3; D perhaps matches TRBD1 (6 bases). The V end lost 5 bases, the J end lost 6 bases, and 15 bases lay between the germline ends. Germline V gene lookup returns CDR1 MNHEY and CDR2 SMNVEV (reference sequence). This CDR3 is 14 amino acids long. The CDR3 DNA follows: TGTGCCAGCAGTCTACAGGGCTTTGCGGATACGCAGTATTTT. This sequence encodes CASSLQGFADTQYF.

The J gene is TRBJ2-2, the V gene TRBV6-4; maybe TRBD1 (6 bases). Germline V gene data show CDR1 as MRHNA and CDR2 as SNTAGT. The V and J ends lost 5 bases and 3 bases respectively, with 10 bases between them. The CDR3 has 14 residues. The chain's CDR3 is CASSRDTDTGELFF. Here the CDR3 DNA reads TGTGCCAGCAGTCGGGACACCGACACCGGGGAGCTGTTTTTT.

CDR3 sequence: CASSLGLTGLETQYF. CDR3 nucleotide sequence: TGTGCCAGCAGCTTGGGATTGACAGGGTTGGAGACCCAGTACTTC. This chain links TRBV7-6 with TRBJ2-5; 7 nucleotides line up with TRBD1. CDR1 SGHVS and CDR2 FNYEAQ come from the germline V gene. V trimming: 3 bases; J trimming: 5 bases; junction bases outside the gene matches: 9. The CDR3 totals 15 residues.

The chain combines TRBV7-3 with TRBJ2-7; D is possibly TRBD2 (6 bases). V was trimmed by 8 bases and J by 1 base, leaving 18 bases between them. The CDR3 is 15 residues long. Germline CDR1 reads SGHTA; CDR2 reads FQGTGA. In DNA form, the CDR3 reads TGTGCCAGCGGCCCTCAGCCCGGGACTTCCTACGAGCAGTACTTC. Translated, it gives CASGPQPGTSYEQYF.

For the CDR3, the DNA is TGTGCCAGCTCTTTCGGACAGGGGGCTTCTTTATCTGGAAACACCATATATTTT. The encoded protein is CASSFGQGASLSGNTIYF. This chain connects TRBV18 to TRBJ1-3; 11 nucleotides agree with TRBD1. The V and J ends lost 6 bases and 1 base, in that order; junction bases with no gene match: 11. This CDR3 contains 18 residues. Germline V gene data show CDR1 as KGHSH and CDR2 as LQKENI.

The CDR3 here is CASSLGLAGGRNYEQYF. CDR3 nucleotides: TGTGCCAGCAGCTTGGGCCTAGCGGGGGGGAGGAACTACGAGCAGTACTTC. This chain connects TRBV5-6 to TRBJ2-7; 12 bases fit TRBD2. Germline CDR1 SGHDT, CDR2 YYEEEE. Trimming took 0 bases from V and 3 from J; bases not matched to a gene: 7. The CDR3 contains 17 residues.

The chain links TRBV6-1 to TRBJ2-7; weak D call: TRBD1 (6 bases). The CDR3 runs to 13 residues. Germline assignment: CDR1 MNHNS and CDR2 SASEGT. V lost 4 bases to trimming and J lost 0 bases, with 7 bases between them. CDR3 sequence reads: CASSGGPSYEQYF. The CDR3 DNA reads TGTGCCAGCAGTGGGGGGCCCTCCTACGAGCAGTACTTC.

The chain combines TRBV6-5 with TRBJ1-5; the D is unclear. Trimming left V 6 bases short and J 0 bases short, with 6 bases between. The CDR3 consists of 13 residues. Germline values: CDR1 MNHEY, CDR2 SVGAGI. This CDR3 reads CASSRSSNQPQHF. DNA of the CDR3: TGTGCCAGCAGCCGCAGTAGCAATCAGCCCCAGCATTTT.

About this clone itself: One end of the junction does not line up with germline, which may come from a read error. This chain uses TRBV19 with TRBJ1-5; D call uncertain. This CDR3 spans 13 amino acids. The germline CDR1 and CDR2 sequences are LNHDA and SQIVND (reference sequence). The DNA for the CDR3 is TGTGCCAGTAGTATAGATCTGAGAGCTCCCGTGGATTTT. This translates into CASSIDLRAPVDF.

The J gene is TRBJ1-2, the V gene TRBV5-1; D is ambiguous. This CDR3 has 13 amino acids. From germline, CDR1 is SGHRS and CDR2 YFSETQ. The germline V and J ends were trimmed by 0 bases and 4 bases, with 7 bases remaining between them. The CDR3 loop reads CASSLDEAYGYTF. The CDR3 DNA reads TGCGCCAGCAGCTTGGATGAGGCCTATGGCTACACCTTC.

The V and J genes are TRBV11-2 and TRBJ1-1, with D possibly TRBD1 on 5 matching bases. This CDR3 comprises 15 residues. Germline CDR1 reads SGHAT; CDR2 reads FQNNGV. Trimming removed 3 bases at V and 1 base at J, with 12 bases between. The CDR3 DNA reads TGTGCCAGCAGCTTCGAAGGGGTAAGGAACACTGAAGCTTTCTTT. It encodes CASSFEGVRNTEAFF.

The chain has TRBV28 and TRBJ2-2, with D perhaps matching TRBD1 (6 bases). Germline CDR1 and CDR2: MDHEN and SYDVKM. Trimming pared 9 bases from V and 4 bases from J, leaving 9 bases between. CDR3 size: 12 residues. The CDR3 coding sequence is TGTGCCAGTCAGGGGAGCACCGGGGAGCTGTTTTTT. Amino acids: CASQGSTGELFF.

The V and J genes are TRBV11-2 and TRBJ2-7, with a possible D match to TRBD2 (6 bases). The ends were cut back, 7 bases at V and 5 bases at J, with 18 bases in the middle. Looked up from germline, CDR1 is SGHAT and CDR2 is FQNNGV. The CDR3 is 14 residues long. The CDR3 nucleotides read TGTGCCAGCACCCCTCAGCGCGGGGTTAACGAGCAGTACTTC. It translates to CASTPQRGVNEQYF.

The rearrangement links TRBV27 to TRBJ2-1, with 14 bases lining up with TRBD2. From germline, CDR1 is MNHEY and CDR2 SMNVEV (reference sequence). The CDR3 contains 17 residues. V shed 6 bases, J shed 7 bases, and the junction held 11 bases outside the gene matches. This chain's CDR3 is CASRLTSGGAIRNEQFF. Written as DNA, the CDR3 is TGTGCCAGCAGGCTGACTAGCGGGGGGGCTATACGGAATGAGCAGTTCTTC.

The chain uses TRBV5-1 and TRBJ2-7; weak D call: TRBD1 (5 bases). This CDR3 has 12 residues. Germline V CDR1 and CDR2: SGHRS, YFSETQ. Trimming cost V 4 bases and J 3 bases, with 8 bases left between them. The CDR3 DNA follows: TGCGCCAGCAGCCAAGACAGCTACGAGCAGTACTTC. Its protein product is CASSQDSYEQYF.

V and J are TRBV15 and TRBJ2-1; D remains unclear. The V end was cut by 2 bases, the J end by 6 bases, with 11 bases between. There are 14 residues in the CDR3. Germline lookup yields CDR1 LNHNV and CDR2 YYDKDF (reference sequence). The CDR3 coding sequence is TGTGCCACCAGCAGACCCCTCATGGCCAATGAGCAGTTCTTC. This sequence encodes CATSRPLMANEQFF.

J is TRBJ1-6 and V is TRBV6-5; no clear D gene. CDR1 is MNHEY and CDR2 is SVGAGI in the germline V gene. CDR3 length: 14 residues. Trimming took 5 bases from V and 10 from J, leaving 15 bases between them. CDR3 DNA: TGTGCCAGCAGTCGGACTCGGAATGGATCACCCCTCCACTTT. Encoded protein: CASSRTRNGSPLHF.

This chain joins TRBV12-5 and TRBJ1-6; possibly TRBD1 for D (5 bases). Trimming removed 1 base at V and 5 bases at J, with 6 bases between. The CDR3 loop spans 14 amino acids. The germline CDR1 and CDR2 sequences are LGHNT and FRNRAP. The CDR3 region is CASGLGQNNSPLHF. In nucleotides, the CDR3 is TGTGCTAGTGGTTTGGGACAGAATAATTCACCCCTCCACTTT.

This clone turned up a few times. In DNA form, the CDR3 reads TGTGCCAGTAAAAAAAGTTCCGGGACTGAAGCTTTCTTT. This codes for CASKKSSGTEAFF. The V call is TRBV11-2, the J call TRBJ1-1; D is undetermined. The V end lost 9 bases, the J end lost 5 bases, and 16 bases lay between the germline ends. Germline CDR1 and CDR2: SGHAT and FQNNGV. The CDR3 has 13 residues.

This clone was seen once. Here the CDR3 reads CATSTLRGTGNTIYF. CDR3 nucleotide sequence: TGTGCCACCAGTACCCTTCGGGGGACTGGAAACACCATATATTTT. J is TRBJ1-3 and V is TRBV15, with D possibly being TRBD1 (5 bases). Germline V CDR1 and CDR2: LNHNV, YYDKDF (reference sequence). Trimming cost V 6 bases and J 2 bases, with 14 bases left between them. The CDR3 contains 15 residues.

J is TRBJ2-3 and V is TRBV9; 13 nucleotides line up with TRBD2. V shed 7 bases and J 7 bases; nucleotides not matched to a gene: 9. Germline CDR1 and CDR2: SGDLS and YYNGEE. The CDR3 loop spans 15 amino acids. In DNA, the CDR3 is TGTGCCAGCTCACAGACTAGCGGGGGGTCTAATACGCAGTATTTT. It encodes CASSQTSGGSNTQYF.

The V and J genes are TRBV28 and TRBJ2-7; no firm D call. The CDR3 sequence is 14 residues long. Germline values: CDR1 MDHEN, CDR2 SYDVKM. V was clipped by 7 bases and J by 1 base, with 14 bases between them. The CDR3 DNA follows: TGTGCCAGCAAAGCACTGGGCCCTTCCTACGAGCAGTACTTC. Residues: CASKALGPSYEQYF.

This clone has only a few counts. The CDR3 region is CASSLEYVSLNTEAFF. For the CDR3, the DNA is TGCGCCAGCAGCTTGGAATATGTGTCCCTGAACACTGAAGCTTTCTTT. The rearrangement links TRBV5-1 to TRBJ1-1; D remains ambiguous. V gave up 0 bases and J gave up 0 bases, with 12 bases separating them. Germline V CDR1 and CDR2: SGHRS, YFSETQ. This CDR3 spans 16 amino acids.

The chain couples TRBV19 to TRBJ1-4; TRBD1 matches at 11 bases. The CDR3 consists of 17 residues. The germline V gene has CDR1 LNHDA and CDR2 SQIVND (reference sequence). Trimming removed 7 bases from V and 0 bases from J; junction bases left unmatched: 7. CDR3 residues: CASNRDRGWTTNEKLFF. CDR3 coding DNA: TGTGCCAGTAACCGGGACAGGGGGTGGACAACTAATGAAAAACTGTTTTTT. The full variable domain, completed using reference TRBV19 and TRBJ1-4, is DGGITQSPKYLFRKEGQNVTLSCEQNLNHDAMYWYRQDPGQGLRLIYYSQIVNDFQKGDIAEGYSVSREKKESFPLTVTSAQKNPTAFYLCASNRDRGWTTNEKLFFGSGTQLSVL.

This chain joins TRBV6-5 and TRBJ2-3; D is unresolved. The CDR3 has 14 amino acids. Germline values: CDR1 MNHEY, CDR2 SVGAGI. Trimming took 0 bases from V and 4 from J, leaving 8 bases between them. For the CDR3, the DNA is TGTGCCAGCAGTTACTCTTTCACATCAGATACGCAGTATTTT. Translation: CASSYSFTSDTQYF.

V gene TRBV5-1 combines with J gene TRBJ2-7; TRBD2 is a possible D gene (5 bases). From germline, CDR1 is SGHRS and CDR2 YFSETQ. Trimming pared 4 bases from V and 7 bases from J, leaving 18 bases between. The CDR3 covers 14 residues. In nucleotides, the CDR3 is TGCGCCAGCAGCCCCACTATGAACCGAGGGGAGCAGTACTTC. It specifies CASSPTMNRGEQYF.